The following is a T cell receptor beta chain sequence with its context. Its antigen is currently unknown. This sample was taken from a study of blood T cells in healthy people across ages. Findings and caveats of the study: Estimates of diversity drawn from one million T cells were considered underestimates.

Sample-barcoded 5' priming and a J-beta primer mix drove a second PCR of about 6 to 11 cycles. A template-switch adaptor containing 12 random nucleotides labeled each cDNA molecule. One entry per CDR3 protein results from TCRdb running MiXCR on the 5' RACE reads. The repertoire holds approximately 360,000 distinct CDR3 sequences, with about 49% as singletons. The CDR3 covers 15 residues. Trimming removed 5 bases from V and 0 bases from J; junction bases left unmatched: 1. The chain uses TRBV12-3 or TRBV12-4 and TRBJ1-5, with 10 bases aligning to TRBD1. This TCR was recovered from a man in his 60s in good health. What was sequenced was blood. The CDR3 DNA reads TGTGCCAGCAGTGGGACAGGGGCTAGCAATCAGCCCCAGCATTTT. It encodes CASSGTGASNQPQHF.